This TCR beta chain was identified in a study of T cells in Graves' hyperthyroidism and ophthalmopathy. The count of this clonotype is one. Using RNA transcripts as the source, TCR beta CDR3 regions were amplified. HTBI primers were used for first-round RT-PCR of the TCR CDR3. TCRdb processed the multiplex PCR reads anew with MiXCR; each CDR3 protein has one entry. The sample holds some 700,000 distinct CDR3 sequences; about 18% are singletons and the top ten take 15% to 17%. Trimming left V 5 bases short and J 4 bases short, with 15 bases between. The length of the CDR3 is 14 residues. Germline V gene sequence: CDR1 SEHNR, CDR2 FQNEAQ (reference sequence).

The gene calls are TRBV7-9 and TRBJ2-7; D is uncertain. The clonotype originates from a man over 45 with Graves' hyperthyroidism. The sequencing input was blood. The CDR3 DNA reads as TGTGCCAGCAGCACTCCGAGAATCCGGTACGAGCAGTACTTC. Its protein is CASSTPRIRYEQYF.